This T cell receptor beta chain was sequenced in a study of blood T cell repertoires in COVID-19. The wider study: The United States, Italy and Spain provided the acute and convalescent COVID-19 samples. In each case, the material was cDNA or gDNA derived from T cells, B-cell-depleted T cells, or PBMCs.

Authors' processing steps: Researchers report that nucleated cell counts were estimated from reference gene primer amplification. The assay was immunoSEQ multiplex PCR, and TCRdb's table has in-frame clones only and misses some. V, J and clone size reflect that table, while D and trimming were determined from the DNA. This table holds about 36,000 clones, about 77% found once. With V trimmed by 7 bases and J by 5 bases, 10 bases remained unmatched. Germline CDR1 and CDR2: KGHDR and SFDVKD. The CDR3 loop spans 15 amino acids. This chain uses TRBV24-1 with TRBJ2-5, with 9 nucleotides matching TRBD1. Material for sequencing was peripheral blood. The source is a man aged 55 to 70 with acute or convalescent COVID-19. In nucleotides, the CDR3 is TGTGCCACCAGCGAGGGGGACAGGGTCCATGAGACCCAGTACTTC. Its translation is CATSEGDRVHETQYF.